Below, one TCR beta chain is given with its context. Its antigen target is currently unknown. Base-call qualities are not available, and no considerably larger clone is one nucleotide away. This record comes from a study of T cells in Graves' hyperthyroidism and ophthalmopathy (dated 2019 in TCRdb). About the study as a whole: Peripheral blood samples were taken at the time of initial diagnosis, prior to any treatment. A discovery cohort of approximately 97 patients, about 40 with Graves' ophthalmopathy and about 58 with stable Graves' hyperthyroidism, was used to find distinguishing TCR V-J signatures. Whether ophthalmopathy could be predicted prospectively was tested in an independent validation cohort made up of under 20 hyperthyroidism patients plus 17 patients who later progressed to ophthalmopathy. The paper describes TCR Vbeta CDR3 sequencing of 140 or so peripheral blood samples, made up of roughly 45 ophthalmopathy patients, 70 to 75 hyperthyroidism patients and 17 progressor patients. The 90 to 100 discovery patients were randomly split 7:3 into training and test sets. The study also compared thyroid tissue and blood T-cell repertoires from more than five Graves' hyperthyroidism patients. Once sampling was done, hyperthyroidism patients were given methimazole at a starting dose of 30 mg daily, whereas ophthalmopathy patients were given high-dose intravenous methylprednisolone. The research as a whole found: Most expanded thyroid clonotypes (frequency above 0.001) were also detected in blood, a finding suggesting that blood repertoires may reflect thyroid immune responses. No statistical method was used to fix the sample size in advance, and group allocation was not hidden from the investigators. In validation, the model predicted progression to ophthalmopathy with just under 71% sensitivity and about 72% specificity, a median of 6.5 months before onset. In cross-validation, a model built on a 13 V-J signature told ophthalmopathy apart from stable hyperthyroidism with just under 90% sensitivity and around 84% specificity, and in testing the same model reached 80%/75%.

A patient counted as having stable Graves' hyperthyroidism if no progression to ophthalmopathy occurred over 18 months of follow-up. The hyperthyroidism patients were between 18 and 65 years old and newly diagnosed, with a disease duration of less than 2 months. Patients with uncontrolled infections, other autoimmune diseases, pregnancy or lactation were excluded. Clinical symptoms, serum thyroxine and TRAb, thyroid ultrasound, and orbital computed tomography formed the basis for the diagnoses. PBMCs were separated from around 9.1 ml of fresh peripheral blood using Ficoll-Paque density gradient centrifugation. Trizol reagent was used to extract total RNA, and RNA quality was then checked on an Agilent 2100 Bioanalyzer. The TCR beta CDR3 regions were amplified from the RNA transcripts. For the first round of RT-PCR on the TCR CDR3, the HTBI primer set was used together with the Qiagen OneStep RT-PCR kit. Libraries were constructed in a second round of multiplex PCR, after which size selection and purification were performed. Libraries were sequenced paired-end with 100 bp reads on an Illumina HiSeq2000. From the authors' description of their analysis: Raw data were processed with SOAPnuke, discarding reads with adapters, uncalled bases, mean Phred below 15, or no exact constant-primer or identifier match. High-quality paired reads were merged using COPE v1.2.5, and each unique nucleotide sequence was defined as a clonotype. Clonotypes were aligned to IMGT TRBV, TRBD and TRBJ reference segments using MiTCR v1.1. Analysis was restricted to V-J combinations with a frequency above 0.0001, which covered roughly 99% of repertoires. The TCS score was defined as the ratio of F50 (clonal expansion) to E x V (chaos), calculated using BLOSUM62-based TCRdist between CDR3 peptides within each V-J. Welch's t-statistics and random forest reduced just over 500 V-J features to under 15, which were used in a naive Bayes classifier (R e1071). The Morisita-Horn index was used to measure how similar the thyroid and blood repertoires were. The public reads were quality trimmed at Q25 with fastp and then assembled into clones with MiXCR by TCRdb, keeping productive beta chains. Here each entry gathers all rows of one CDR3 protein and keeps the most common genes and DNA. It is TCRdb's table, rather than the study itself, that gives the V and J calls and clone size. Counted in this sample were 800,000 or so distinct CDR3 sequences; 35% to 40% of them appeared once. The ten biggest clones cover 7% to 10% of the sample.

CDR1 and CDR2 are drawn from the germline V gene (reference sequence): MNHNY, SVGAGI. The CDR3 runs 12 residues from the cysteine to the phenylalanine. Just CDR3 DNA is preserved here, 36 bases in frame from base 1. V is shortened by 4 bases, J by 2 bases, and the region joining them spans 5 bases. The sequencing sample was made of blood. This chain is built from TRBV6-6 and TRBJ2-5; the D gene cannot be named for sure. The TCR originated in a man between 18 and 35 years old with Graves' hyperthyroidism. The DNA is TGTGCCAGCAGTTTACTTCAAGAGACCCAGTACTTC. Translation gives CASSLLQETQYF.